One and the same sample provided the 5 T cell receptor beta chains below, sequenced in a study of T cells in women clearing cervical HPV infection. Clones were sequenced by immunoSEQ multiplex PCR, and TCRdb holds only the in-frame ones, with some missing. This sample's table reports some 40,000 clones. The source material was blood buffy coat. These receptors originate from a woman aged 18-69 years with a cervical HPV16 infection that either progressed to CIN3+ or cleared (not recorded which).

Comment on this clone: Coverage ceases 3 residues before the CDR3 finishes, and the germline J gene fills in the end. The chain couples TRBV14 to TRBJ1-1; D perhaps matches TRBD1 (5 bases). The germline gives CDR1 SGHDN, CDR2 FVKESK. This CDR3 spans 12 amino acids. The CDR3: CASSLGQEEAFF. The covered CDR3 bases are TGTGCCAGCAGCCTAGGACAAGAAGAA. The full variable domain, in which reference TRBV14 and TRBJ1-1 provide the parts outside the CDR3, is EAGVTQFPSHSVIEKGQTVTLRCDPISGHDNLYWYRRVMGKEIKFLLHFVKESKQDESGMPNNRFLAERTGGTYSTLKVQPAELEDSGVYFCASSLGQEEAFFGQGTRLTVV.

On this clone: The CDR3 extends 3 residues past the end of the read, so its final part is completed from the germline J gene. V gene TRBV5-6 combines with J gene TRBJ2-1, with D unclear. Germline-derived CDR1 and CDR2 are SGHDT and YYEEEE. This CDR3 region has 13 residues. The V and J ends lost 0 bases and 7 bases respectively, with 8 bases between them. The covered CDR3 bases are TGTGCCAGCAGCTTGGGGTCGGTGAATGAG. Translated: CASSLGSVNE. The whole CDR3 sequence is CASSLGSVNEQFF.

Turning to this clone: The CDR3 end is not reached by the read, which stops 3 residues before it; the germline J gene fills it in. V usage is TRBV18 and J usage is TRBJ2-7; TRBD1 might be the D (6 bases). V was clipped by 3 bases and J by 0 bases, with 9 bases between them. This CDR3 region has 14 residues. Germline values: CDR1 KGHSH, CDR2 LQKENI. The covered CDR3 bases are TGTGCCAGCTCACCCCGGGACACCTCCTACGAG. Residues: CASSPRDTSYE. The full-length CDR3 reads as CASSPRDTSYEQYF.

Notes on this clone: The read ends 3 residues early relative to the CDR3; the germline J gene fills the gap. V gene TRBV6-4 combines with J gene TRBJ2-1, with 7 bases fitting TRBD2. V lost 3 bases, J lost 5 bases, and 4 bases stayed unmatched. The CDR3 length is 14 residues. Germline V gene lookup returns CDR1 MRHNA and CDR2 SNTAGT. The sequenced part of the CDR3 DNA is TGTGCCAGCAGTGAACTAGCGAGGGACAATGAG. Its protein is CASSELARDNE. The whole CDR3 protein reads CASSELARDNEQFF.

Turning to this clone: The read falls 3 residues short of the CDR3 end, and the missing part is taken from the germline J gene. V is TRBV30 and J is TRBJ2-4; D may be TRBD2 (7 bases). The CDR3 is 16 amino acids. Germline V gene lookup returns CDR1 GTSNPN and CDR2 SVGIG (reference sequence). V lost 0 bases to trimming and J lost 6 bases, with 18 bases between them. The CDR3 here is CAWSVGLGQRGNIQYF. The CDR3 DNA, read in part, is TGTGCCTGGAGTGTAGGGCTAGGACAGCGGGGAAACATT.